This TCR beta chain emerged from a study of T-cell reconstitution after alpha-beta-depleted transplantation in children. General study results and limits: By one year post-transplant, T-cell counts and diversity largely arose from T cells that were newly produced. About two months after transplant, alpha-beta T cells reportedly came from several hundred expanded graft clones. Surviving recipient cells, namely T cells and thymic progenitors, were the source of high day-60 TCRbeta diversity in some patients.

The library targeted TCRbeta and was prepared with unique molecular identifiers. TCRdb ran MiXCR on the PCR reads and lists one entry per CDR3 protein. The repertoire holds roughly 110,000 distinct CDR3 sequences, with 9% to 12% as singletons. This CDR3 region has 16 residues. Trimming at V came to 5 bases and at J to 6 bases, leaving 9 bases not matched to a gene. CDR1 and CDR2 from the germline V gene are SEHNR and FQNEAQ (reference sequence). About this clonotype: What it binds is unknown.

V gene TRBV7-9 combines with J gene TRBJ2-2, with 10 nucleotides matching TRBD2. The origin of this receptor is a boy between 2 and 15 years old with acute lymphoblastic leukemia, due to receive a stem cell transplant. Specimen: PBMCs, collected before TCRalphabeta/CD19-depleted stem cell transplant. CDR3 DNA: TGTGCCAGCAGCCGAGGGACTAGCGTATTGGCCGGGGAGCTGTTTTTT. It is translated as CASSRGTSVLAGELFF.